This record looks at one T cell receptor beta chain sequence and its context. Its antigen is still unknown. Produced via immunoSEQ multiplex PCR; TCRdb's table is partial and in-frame only. The sample yields approximately 40,000 clones, roughly 80% seen once. These data belong to a study of OX40 agonist ivuxolimab in advanced cancers. The germline CDR1 and CDR2 sequences are SNHLY and FYNNEI. The CDR3 contains 14 residues. Findings of the study overall: There were, on average, more expanded clones in CD8+ T cells than in CD4+. Among the lowest peripheral clonal expansion occurred in 0.1-3.0 mg/kg partial responders.

This receptor was identified in an adult with an advanced solid tumor such as melanoma, head and neck, liver or kidney cancer. The chain uses TRBV2 and TRBJ2-5, with D perhaps TRBD2 (5 bases). The assigned J gene may be wrong: the sequence end matches TRBJ2-7 better. The specimen was CD4+ or CD8+ T cells sorted from blood, collected in a trial of the OX40 agonist ivuxolimab. As DNA, the CDR3 is TGTGCCAGCAGTGGACTATTGGCTTCTTACGAGCAGTACTTC. The encoded protein is CASSGLLASYEQYF.